The 17 T cell receptor beta chains reported below all come from one sample, sequenced in a study of early T cells in non-severe SARS-CoV-2 infection. One entry per CDR3 protein, called by TCRdb with MiXCR from the 5' RACE reads. The sample contains roughly 43,000 distinct CDR3 sequences, almost 5.5% of which appear only once. Here the sequenced sample was whole blood, taken at baseline. The source is an adult who was a healthcare worker with PCR-confirmed SARS-CoV-2 infection or an uninfected control (not recorded which).

This clonotype was observed many times. This rearrangement joins TRBV4-1 to TRBJ1-4, with TRBD1 as a possible D gene (5 bases). This CDR3 is 15 amino acids long. Germline V lookup: CDR1 MGHRA, CDR2 YSYEKL. Trimming took off 1 base at V and 8 bases at J, with 14 bases between the two ends. As DNA, the CDR3 is TGCGCCAGCAGCCAAGTCGGGGGACTTGAGGAAAAACTGTTTTTT. Its protein product is CASSQVGGLEEKLFF.

This clonotype came up many times. J is TRBJ2-1 and V is TRBV19; tentatively, D is TRBD1 or TRBD2 (5 bases each). V was cut by 9 bases and J by 9 bases, with 21 bases left in between. This CDR3 has 14 amino acids. Germline assignment: CDR1 LNHDA and CDR2 SQIVND (reference sequence). CDR3 nucleotides: TGTGCCAGCACCCAGGGAGCTAGATCGGGTGAGCAGTTCTTC. As protein: CASTQGARSGEQFF. The full variable domain, with the rest looked up from reference TRBV19 and TRBJ2-1, is DGGITQSPKYLFRKEGQNVTLSCEQNLNHDAMYWYRQDPGQGLRLIYYSQIVNDFQKGDIAEGYSVSREKKESFPLTVTSAQKNPTAFYLCASTQGARSGEQFFGPGTRLTVL.

This clonotype appeared many times. The chain combines TRBV27 with TRBJ2-1; D may be TRBD1 or TRBD2 (6 bases each). The ends were cut back, 4 bases at V and 10 bases at J, with 8 bases in the middle. CDR1 is MNHEY, CDR2 SMNVEV, per germline (reference sequence). The CDR3 totals 11 residues. DNA for the CDR3: TGTGCCAGCAGTTCGGGGGCAGAGCAGTTCTTC. As protein: CASSSGAEQFF.

This clonotype has ten or more counts. V usage is TRBV20-1 and J usage is TRBJ2-3, with no clear D. The ends were cut back, 1 base at V and 10 bases at J, with 12 bases in the middle. Germline loops: CDR1 DFQATT, CDR2 SNEGSKA (reference sequence). CDR3 length: 12 residues. In DNA, the CDR3 is TGCAGTGCTAGAGGACCATCTGCGTCGCAGTATTTT. It is translated as CSARGPSASQYF.

This clonotype was counted at least ten times. The chain employs TRBV11-2 and TRBJ2-3; 9 bases are shared with TRBD2. CDR3 length: 16 residues. Germline V gives CDR1 SGHAT, CDR2 FQNNGV. Trimming removed 6 bases from V and 6 bases from J; junction bases left unmatched: 13. As DNA, the CDR3 is TGTGCCAGCAGTAGGGATAGAGGACTAGCGTCGGATACGCAGTATTTT. This codes for CASSRDRGLASDTQYF. Supplemented by reference TRBV11-2 and TRBJ2-3, the full variable domain reads EAGVAQSPRYKIIEKRQSVAFWCNPISGHATLYWYQQILGQGPKLLIQFQNNGVVDDSQLPKDRFSAERLKGVDSTLKIQPAKLEDSAVYLCASSRDRGLASDTQYFGPGTRLTVL.

V gene TRBV5-1 combines with J gene TRBJ2-1; D not resolved. V dropped 4 bases and J dropped 8 bases, with 10 bases sitting between them. The CDR3 covers 12 residues. CDR1 SGHRS and CDR2 YFSETQ come from the germline V gene. The CDR3 DNA follows: TGCGCCAGCAGCGCAGGAATCGATGAGCAGTTCTTC. Its protein is CASSAGIDEQFF.

This clonotype was counted between two and nine times. The chain employs TRBV20-1 and TRBJ2-7; tentatively, D is TRBD2 (6 bases). Per the germline V gene, CDR1 is DFQATT and CDR2 is SNEGSKA (reference sequence). This CDR3 spans 13 amino acids. Trimming took 7 bases from V and 4 from J, leaving 17 bases between them. The CDR3 loop reads CSGRLGRFYEQYF. The CDR3 coding sequence is TGCAGTGGACGCCTGGGGAGGTTTTACGAGCAGTACTTC.

In this sample, this clonotype turned up many times. The CDR3 nucleotides are TGTGCCAGCAGTTCCGAAGATTGGGGGGCGGAGCAGTTCTTC. As protein: CASSSEDWGAEQFF. This chain uses TRBV12-3 or TRBV12-4 with TRBJ2-1; D may correspond to TRBD1 or TRBD2 (6 bases each). Deletions cut 4 bases from V and 10 bases from J, with 17 bases between. The CDR3 covers 14 residues.

This clonotype occurred many times. The chain employs TRBV7-8 and TRBJ2-1, with 10 bases that match TRBD2. The CDR3 has 16 residues. V trimming: 7 bases; J trimming: 9 bases; junction bases outside the gene matches: 15. Germline values: CDR1 SGHVS, CDR2 FQNEAQ. The CDR3 sequence is CASTQRSSGRLSEQFF. DNA for the CDR3: TGTGCCAGCACCCAGAGGTCTAGCGGGAGATTAAGTGAGCAGTTCTTC.

This clonotype came up many times. The rearrangement links TRBV12-3 or TRBV12-4 to TRBJ1-1, with TRBD1 matching over 8 bases. The CDR3 has 18 residues. J was trimmed by 0 bases and V by 4 bases; bases with no gene match: 13. CDR3 amino acids: CASSSLRKPGQVNTEAFF. CDR3 bases: TGTGCCAGCAGTTCCCTCCGTAAACCGGGACAGGTGAACACTGAAGCTTTCTTT.

The table lists this clonotype with many counts. The chain carries TRBV7-9 and TRBJ1-2, with 7 bases that match TRBD1. This CDR3 comprises 13 residues. V shed 1 base and J 4 bases; nucleotides not matched to a gene: 0. Germline V lookup: CDR1 SEHNR, CDR2 FQNEAQ (reference sequence). The CDR3 nucleotides read TGTGCCAGCAGCTTAGGGGACAGCTATGGCTACACCTTC. The encoded protein is CASSLGDSYGYTF.

This clonotype has a count of ten or more. V usage is TRBV6-1 and J usage is TRBJ2-6, with D unclear. This CDR3 has 15 amino acids. Deletions cut 7 bases from V and 0 bases from J, with 10 bases between. Germline V lookup: CDR1 MNHNS, CDR2 SASEGT. CDR3 bases: TGTGCCAGCACTTACTTCGGCTCTGGGGCCAACGTCCTGACTTTC. This sequence encodes CASTYFGSGANVLTF.

This clonotype was observed many times. This chain connects TRBV20-1 to TRBJ2-7; a weak D match, TRBD2 (5 bases). The CDR3 contains 15 residues. Germline lookup yields CDR1 DFQATT and CDR2 SNEGSKA (reference sequence). Deletions cut 0 bases from V and 9 bases from J, with 21 bases between. The CDR3: CSARDERTPLLSQYF. The CDR3 nucleotides are TGCAGTGCTAGAGATGAGCGGACTCCTCTTTTATCGCAGTACTTC.

This clonotype was seen at least ten times. The chain links TRBV7-9 to TRBJ2-3; D remains ambiguous. The CDR3 covers 15 residues. V was trimmed by 2 bases and J by 0 bases, leaving 9 bases between them. Germline assignment: CDR1 SEHNR and CDR2 FQNEAQ (reference sequence). In DNA form, the CDR3 reads TGTGCCAGCAGCTTATCAGTCCCTAGCACAGATACGCAGTATTTT. Its protein product is CASSLSVPSTDTQYF.

This clonotype was recorded many times. This chain joins TRBV3-1 and TRBJ2-3, with no clear D. V lost 1 base and J 2 bases, leaving 10 bases between the germline ends. Germline V gene sequence: CDR1 LGHDT, CDR2 YNNKEL (reference sequence). This CDR3 is built from 15 residues. CDR3 in DNA: TGTGCCAGCAGCCAAGCGATCGGACCCACAGATACGCAGTATTTT. Translated: CASSQAIGPTDTQYF.

In its sample, this clonotype was seen many times. V gene TRBV23-1 combines with J gene TRBJ2-7; a weak D match, TRBD1 (5 bases). TRBV23-1 is an ORF, and what it does is uncertain. V shed 3 bases and J shed 3 bases, with 24 bases lying between them. CDR3 length equals 18 residues. The CDR3 DNA is TGCGCCAGCAGTCACTTCCCTCCCCTTAGGGGCCTCCTCTACGAGCAGTACTTC. Protein product: CASSHFPPLRGLLYEQYF.

This clonotype was detected ten times or more. The chain carries TRBV20-1 and TRBJ1-6, with D unresolved. Per the germline V gene, CDR1 is DFQATT and CDR2 is SNEGSKA (reference sequence). This CDR3 contains 15 residues. V was clipped by 6 bases and J by 7 bases, with 19 bases between them. The CDR3 nucleotides read TGCAGTGCCAGCCTCGGAGGGAGGAGGAATTCACCCCTCCACTTT. Amino acids: CSASLGGRRNSPLHF.